This TCR beta chain came from a study of spatial heterogeneity in lung cancer. Study context: Combinations of a unique TCR and a UMI were tallied in raw reads, and on average each appeared more than ten times.

This clonotype was seen only a few times. TCRdb fed the 5' RACE reads into MiXCR, producing one record per CDR3 protein. This table has 42,000 or so distinct CDR3 sequences, about 10% appearing once. CDR3 length: 16 residues. J gave up 2 bases and V 0 bases, and 4 bases lay outside the gene matches. Germline loops: CDR1 DFQATT, CDR2 SNEGSKA (reference sequence). Time point denoted: blood at routine non-recurrence follow-up after resection. The chain has TRBV20-1 and TRBJ2-5; TRBD2 aligns across 12 bases. This sample comprised PBMCs, obtained at follow-up. The receptor was derived from a female donor with early-stage non-small cell lung cancer. As DNA, the CDR3 is TGCAGTGCTAGAGATCGACTAGCGGGGGTACAAGAGACCCAGTACTTC. Translation: CSARDRLAGVQETQYF.